The 11 T cell receptor beta chains given below trace back to one sample, sequenced in a study of shared T cell receptors in the human thymus. Profiling relied on immunoSEQ multiplex PCR, and the TCRdb table lists in-frame clones only, not all of them. The sample has about 660,000 clones; around 89% are singletons. Another study also made use of these data, one on human thymus T cells.

The sequenced material came from thymocytes. The receptors derive from a boy younger than two with a congenital heart defect.

J is TRBJ2-7 and V is TRBV14; D call uncertain. Germline CDR1 SGHDN, CDR2 FVKESK. The CDR3 covers 14 residues. Trimming pared 4 bases from V and 0 bases from J, leaving 10 bases between. CDR3: CASSPTESSYEQYF. As DNA, the CDR3 is TGTGCCAGCAGCCCTACAGAGAGCTCCTACGAGCAGTACTTC. The variable domain in full, completed from reference TRBV14 and TRBJ2-7, reads EAGVTQFPSHSVIEKGQTVTLRCDPISGHDNLYWYRRVMGKEIKFLLHFVKESKQDESGMPNNRFLAERTGGTYSTLKVQPAELEDSGVYFCASSPTESSYEQYFGPGTRLTVT.

This rearrangement joins TRBV30 to TRBJ2-4; tentative D call: TRBD1 (5 bases). The CDR3 runs 14 residues. With 3 bases removed from V and 3 bases from J, the gap between germline ends came to 12 bases. Germline loops: CDR1 GTSNPN, CDR2 SVGIG (reference sequence). The CDR3 here is CAWSQDTHKNIQYF. The DNA for the CDR3 is TGTGCCTGGAGCCAGGACACACACAAAAACATTCAGTACTTC.

The rearrangement uses TRBV5-1 and TRBJ2-1; maybe TRBD1 (6 bases). V gave up 0 bases and J gave up 3 bases, with 16 bases separating them. Germline V CDR1 and CDR2: SGHRS, YFSETQ. The CDR3 extends over 17 amino acids. For the CDR3, the DNA is TGCGCCAGCAGCTTGGGGGTATACGGACAGAACTACAATGAGCAGTTCTTC. Its translation: CASSLGVYGQNYNEQFF.

The chain employs TRBV7-9 and TRBJ2-1, with TRBD2 matching over 13 bases. V was clipped by 0 bases and J by 5 bases; unmatched bases: 4. The CDR3 runs to 17 residues. CDR1 is SEHNR, CDR2 FQNEAQ, per germline (reference sequence). The CDR3 nucleotides read TGTGCCAGCAGCTTAGCCCGACTAGCGGGAGGCCACAATGAGCAGTTCTTC. Protein: CASSLARLAGGHNEQFF.

This chain connects TRBV28 to TRBJ1-5; 7 bases line up with TRBD1. The CDR3 consists of 15 residues. The germline gives CDR1 MDHEN, CDR2 SYDVKM. The V segment lost 5 bases and the J segment 7 bases; nucleotides outside the gene matches: 11. The CDR3 region has the DNA TGTGCCAGCAGTCCCCGGACAGGAGCCAAACAGCCCCAGCATTTT. This encodes CASSPRTGAKQPQHF.

This clone was seen only a few times. This chain joins TRBV11-3 and TRBJ2-4; unclear D gene. The ends were cut back, 4 bases at V and 0 bases at J, with 10 bases in the middle. This CDR3 contains 15 residues. Germline CDR1 SGHNT, CDR2 YENEEA. CDR3 bases: TGTGCCAGCAGCTGGTCGGGTTTAGCCAAAAACATTCAGTACTTC. Residues: CASSWSGLAKNIQYF.

The rearrangement links TRBV5-1 to TRBJ2-1, with a tentative D call TRBD2 (6 bases). This CDR3 spans 14 amino acids. V lost 0 bases, J lost 6 bases, and 10 bases lay in between. Germline CDR1 is SGHRS and CDR2 is YFSETQ. The CDR3 bases are TGCGCCAGCAGCTTGGACGGGAGTCTCAATGAGCAGTTCTTC. Its protein is CASSLDGSLNEQFF.

The V and J genes are TRBV6-5 and TRBJ1-3, with 7 bases identical to TRBD1. The CDR3 totals 16 residues. Losses at the gene ends were 0 bases for V and 0 bases for J; bases not matched to a gene: 2. Germline lookup yields CDR1 MNHEY and CDR2 SVGAGI. CDR3 nucleotide sequence: TGTGCCAGCAGTTACTCGGGACAGCGCTCTGGAAACACCATATATTTT. It encodes CASSYSGQRSGNTIYF.

V usage is TRBV5-1 and J usage is TRBJ2-5; possible D gene TRBD1, 6 bases. Germline assignment: CDR1 SGHRS and CDR2 YFSETQ. Trimming removed 0 bases from V and 1 base from J, with 13 bases in between. This CDR3 spans 16 amino acids. As DNA, the CDR3 is TGCGCCAGCAGCTTGGCGGGACAAACGATCCAAGAGACCCAGTACTTC. Translating it yields CASSLAGQTIQETQYF.

In its sample, this clone was seen a few times. The chain joins TRBV11-3 to TRBJ2-4, with D possibly TRBD1 on 6 matching bases. Germline lookup yields CDR1 SGHNT and CDR2 YENEEA. CDR3 length: 16 residues. Trimming stripped 0 bases from V and 5 bases from J, with 14 bases between. The CDR3 DNA reads TGTGCCAGCAGCTTAGATAGGGGGTTCTCCGAAAACATTCAGTACTTC. Amino acid sequence: CASSLDRGFSENIQYF.

The chain combines TRBV20-1 with TRBJ2-2; unclear D gene. There are 11 residues in the CDR3. V gave up 7 bases and J gave up 4 bases, with 7 bases separating them. CDR1 DFQATT and CDR2 SNEGSKA come from the germline V gene (reference sequence). The CDR3 sequence: CSGLATGELFF. The CDR3 region has the DNA TGCAGTGGATTGGCCACCGGGGAGCTGTTTTTT.